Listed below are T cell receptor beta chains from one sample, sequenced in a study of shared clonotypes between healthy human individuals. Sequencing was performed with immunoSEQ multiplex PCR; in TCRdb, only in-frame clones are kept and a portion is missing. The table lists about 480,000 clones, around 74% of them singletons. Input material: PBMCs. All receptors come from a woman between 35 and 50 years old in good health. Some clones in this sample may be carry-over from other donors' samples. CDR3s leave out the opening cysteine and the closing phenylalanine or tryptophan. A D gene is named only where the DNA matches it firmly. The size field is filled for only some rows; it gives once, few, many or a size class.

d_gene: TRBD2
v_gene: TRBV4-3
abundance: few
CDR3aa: ASSLYLPTSGGGYEQY

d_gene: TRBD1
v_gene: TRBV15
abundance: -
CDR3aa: ATSPGGSNNEQF

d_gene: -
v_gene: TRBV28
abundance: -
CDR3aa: ASSSGRGGMNTEAF

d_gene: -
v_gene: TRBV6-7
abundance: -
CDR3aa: ASSYSGVGRESNEQF

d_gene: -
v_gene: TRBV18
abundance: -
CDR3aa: ASSPPTGSGNTIY

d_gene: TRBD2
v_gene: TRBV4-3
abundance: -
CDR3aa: ASSLERELTYEQY

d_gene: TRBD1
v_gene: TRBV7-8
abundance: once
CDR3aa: ASSSDRDTEAF

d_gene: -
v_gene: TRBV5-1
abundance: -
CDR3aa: ASSLGPLATETQY

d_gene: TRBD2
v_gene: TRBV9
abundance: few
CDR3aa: ASSPSGSYSYEQY

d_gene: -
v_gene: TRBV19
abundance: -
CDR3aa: ASSAKRTEPYEQY

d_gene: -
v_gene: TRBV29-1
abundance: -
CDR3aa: SAAETGELF

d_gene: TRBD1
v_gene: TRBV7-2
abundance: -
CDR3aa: ASSQGQGHFYEQY

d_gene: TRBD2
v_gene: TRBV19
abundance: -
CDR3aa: ASSIQAGGGHEQY

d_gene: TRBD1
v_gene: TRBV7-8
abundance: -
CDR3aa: ASSVGWGWDSQTSTDTQY

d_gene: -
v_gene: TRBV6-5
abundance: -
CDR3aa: ASRLGGPNNEQF

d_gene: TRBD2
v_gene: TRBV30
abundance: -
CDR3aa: AWIRPGLGNNEQF

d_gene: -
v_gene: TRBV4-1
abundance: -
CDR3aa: ASSPYATARQGSSYEQY

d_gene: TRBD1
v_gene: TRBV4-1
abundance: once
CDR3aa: ASSHLRDRETGELF

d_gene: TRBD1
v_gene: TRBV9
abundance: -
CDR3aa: AGAQGAHDYGYT

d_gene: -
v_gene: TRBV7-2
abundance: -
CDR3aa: ASKGPGEVIQY

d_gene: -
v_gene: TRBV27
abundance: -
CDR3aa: ASSSPGGDEKLF

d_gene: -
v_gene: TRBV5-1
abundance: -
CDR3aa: ASSPGFLSDTQY

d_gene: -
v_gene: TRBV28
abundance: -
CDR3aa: ASSPLRDLGGELF

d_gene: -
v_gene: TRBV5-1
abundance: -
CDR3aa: ASSPGGLGNTEAF

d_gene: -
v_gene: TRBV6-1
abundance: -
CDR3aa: ASSDSRGGNYGYT

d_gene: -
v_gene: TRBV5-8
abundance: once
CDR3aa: ASSIGQWNTEAF

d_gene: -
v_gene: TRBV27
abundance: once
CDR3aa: ASSFGARSYEQY

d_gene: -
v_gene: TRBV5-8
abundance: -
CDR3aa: ASSLSGGPGTEAF

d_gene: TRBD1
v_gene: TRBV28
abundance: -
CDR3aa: ASSFSVGTAITGELF

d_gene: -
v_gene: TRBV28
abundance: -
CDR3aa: ASSLISYEQY

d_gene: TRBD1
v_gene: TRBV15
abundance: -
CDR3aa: ATSRPSGTGANEQF

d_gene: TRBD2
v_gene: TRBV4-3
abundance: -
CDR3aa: ASSQDLRGGGKETQY

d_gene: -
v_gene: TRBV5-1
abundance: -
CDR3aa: ASSLAGNTDTQY

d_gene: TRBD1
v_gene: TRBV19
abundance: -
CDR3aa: ASRPGGLVEKLF

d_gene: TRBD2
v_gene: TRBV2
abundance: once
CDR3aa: ASSDRTSVTYEQY

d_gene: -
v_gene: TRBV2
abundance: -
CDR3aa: ASSEGTGGPNTGELF

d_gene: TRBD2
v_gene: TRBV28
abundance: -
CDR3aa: ASRRERRETQY

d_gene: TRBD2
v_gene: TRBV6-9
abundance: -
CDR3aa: ASSYPPRLASTNTGELF

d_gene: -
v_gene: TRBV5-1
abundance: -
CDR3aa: ASSLPGKETQY

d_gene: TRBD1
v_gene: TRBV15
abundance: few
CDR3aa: ATSRGRTGGSDTQY

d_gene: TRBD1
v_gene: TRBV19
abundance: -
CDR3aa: ASSATGTGGLGYT

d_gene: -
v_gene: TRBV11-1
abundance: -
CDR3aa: ASSLEGGQPQH

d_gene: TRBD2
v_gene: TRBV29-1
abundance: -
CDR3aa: SVSTGLAGGPGNEQF

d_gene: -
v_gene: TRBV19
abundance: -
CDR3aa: ASSIAGNQPQH